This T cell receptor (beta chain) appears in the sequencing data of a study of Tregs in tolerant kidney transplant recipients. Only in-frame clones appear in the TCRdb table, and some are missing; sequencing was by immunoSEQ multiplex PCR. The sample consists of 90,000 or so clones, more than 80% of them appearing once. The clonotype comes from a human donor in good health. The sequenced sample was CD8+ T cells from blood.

This CDR3 reads CASSLELAAAYEQYF. CDR3 bases: TGCGCCAGCAGCTTGGAACTAGCCGCGGCCTACGAGCAGTACTTC. The chain uses TRBV5-1 and TRBJ2-7, with D perhaps TRBD2 (6 bases). Trimming cost V 0 bases and J 2 bases, with 12 bases left between them. This CDR3 spans 15 amino acids. The germline gives CDR1 SGHRS, CDR2 YFSETQ.